This TCR beta chain was identified during a study of CD8+ T cells in alopecia areata. Study-wide results and caveats: Sharing of TCR sequences between patients (possibly for HLA-related reasons) was less clear than in mice. Normal skin's resident alphabeta T cells are sequenced alongside lesional scalp T cells. Relative to normal scalp, lesional scalp, especially alopecia totalis/universalis, showed higher clonality.

Sequencing templates came from extracted RNA that was reverse transcribed into cDNA. Generated by immunoSEQ multiplex PCR, the TCRdb table keeps only in-frame clones and is missing some. The sample records over 150,000 clones, more than 55% being singletons. About this clone itself: Antigen: not known.

Trimming at V came to 8 bases and at J to 3 bases, leaving 9 bases not matched to a gene. This CDR3 contains 14 residues. Germline lookup yields CDR1 PRHDT and CDR2 FYEKMQ (reference sequence). The specimen sequenced was CD8+ T cells sorted from blood. The chain links TRBV13 to TRBJ2-7; TRBD1 agrees at 8 bases. This clonotype originated in a human donor in good health. Here the CDR3 DNA reads TGTGCCAGCTCAACCAGGGGGCGTTTCTACGAGCAGTACTTC. Protein sequence: CASSTRGRFYEQYF.